The 20 T cell receptor beta chains reported below all come from one sample, sequenced in a study of T cells in Graves' hyperthyroidism and ophthalmopathy (dated by TCRdb to the late 2010s). Library creation used multiplex PCR. For sequencing, an Illumina HiSeq 2000 was employed. The TCR beta CDR3 regions were amplified from the RNA transcripts. The TCR CDR3 was subjected to a first round of RT-PCR using the HTBI primer set and the Qiagen OneStep RT-PCR kit. The public sequencing data were trimmed at Q25 with fastp and processed into clonotypes with MiXCR by TCRdb, which kept only in-frame beta chains. Identical CDR3 protein sequences are pooled into one entry, listed with their most common genes and DNA. The sample table holds about 200,000 distinct CDR3 sequences, of which about 15% were seen once. The ten most abundant clones make up roughly 55% of the sample. Specimen: blood. The receptors were sampled from a woman in her forties or fifties with Graves' hyperthyroidism.

This clonotype came up a few times. V and J are TRBV5-1 and TRBJ2-7; perhaps TRBD1 as D (6 bases). V was trimmed by 2 bases and J by 3 bases, leaving 24 bases between them. The CDR3 length is 18 residues. The germline CDR1 and CDR2 sequences are SGHRS and YFSETQ. CDR3 residues: CASSFDGQGLLRNYEQYF. In DNA form, the CDR3 reads TGCGCCAGCAGCTTCGACGGCCAGGGGTTGCTCCGGAACTACGAGCAGTACTTC.

Many counts were recorded for this clonotype. The chain uses TRBV9 and TRBJ2-7; the match to TRBD2 covers 8 bases. This CDR3 has 15 amino acids. Germline lookup yields CDR1 SGDLS and CDR2 YYNGEE. The ends lost 0 bases at V and 0 bases at J; junction bases unmatched: 2. This CDR3 is CASSVGGRPSYEQYF. For the CDR3, the DNA is TGTGCCAGCAGCGTAGGCGGGAGGCCCTCCTACGAGCAGTACTTC.

In this sample, this clonotype turned up many times. V and J are TRBV7-8 and TRBJ1-5; maybe TRBD1 (5 bases). Trimming cost V 7 bases and J 0 bases, with 13 bases left between them. The CDR3 runs to 15 residues. Germline CDR1 SGHVS, CDR2 FQNEAQ. CDR3 amino acids: CASTSQGHSNQPQHF. As DNA, the CDR3 is TGTGCCAGCACATCTCAGGGTCATAGCAATCAGCCCCAGCATTTT.

In this sample, this clonotype turned up many times. V usage is TRBV2 and J usage is TRBJ2-7; D is possibly TRBD2 (5 bases). This CDR3 is built from 13 residues. V was trimmed by 11 bases and J by 0 bases, leaving 14 bases between them. Per the germline V gene, CDR1 is SNHLY and CDR2 is FYNNEI. CDR3 loop: CASQAESSYEQYF. In DNA, the CDR3 is TGTGCCTCCCAAGCGGAAAGCTCCTACGAGCAGTACTTC.

This clonotype was picked up many times. J is TRBJ1-4 and V is TRBV27; 7 bases match TRBD1. In germline, CDR1 is MNHEY, CDR2 SMNVEV (reference sequence). V trimming: 6 bases; J trimming: 8 bases; junction bases outside the gene matches: 9. The CDR3 is made up of 14 amino acids. CDR3 DNA: TGTGCCAGCAGATCATCGACAGGGAGGGAAAAACTGTTTTTT. As protein: CASRSSTGREKLFF.

This clonotype was seen more than once but under ten times. The chain recombines TRBV18 with TRBJ1-6; D may be TRBD1 (6 bases). CDR3 length equals 13 residues. Trimming left V 6 bases short and J 6 bases short, with 9 bases between. In germline, CDR1 is KGHSH, CDR2 LQKENI. CDR3 region: CASSGQSNSPLHF. The CDR3, as DNA: TGTGCCAGCTCCGGACAGAGTAATTCACCCCTCCACTTT.

This clonotype was detected ten times or more. The rearrangement joins TRBV3-1 to TRBJ1-2, with D unclear. V was pared by 4 bases and J by 8 bases, with 8 bases between. CDR3 length equals 11 residues. Germline V CDR1 and CDR2: LGHDT, YNNKEL (reference sequence). This CDR3 reads CASSPVKGYTF. The DNA of the CDR3 is TGTGCCAGCAGCCCGGTGAAAGGCTACACCTTC.

This clonotype was detected ten times or more. The rearrangement uses TRBV13 and TRBJ2-7; 11 nucleotides match TRBD2. J gave up 2 bases and V 2 bases, and 5 bases lay outside the gene matches. The CDR3 is 16 amino acids. Germline CDR1 reads PRHDT; CDR2 reads FYEKMQ (reference sequence). Written as DNA, the CDR3 is TGTGCCAGCAGCTTACGACTAGCGGGATACACCTACGAGCAGTACTTC. Its protein is CASSLRLAGYTYEQYF.

Of note for this clonotype: Being one base from a much bigger clone, this may be a read error. This chain uses TRBV5-1 with TRBJ2-4, with 7 positions matching TRBD1. The V and J ends lost 0 bases and 1 base, in that order; junction bases with no gene match: 4. The CDR3 contains 16 residues. CDR1 and CDR2 (germline): SGHRS, YFSETQ. The DNA of the CDR3 is TGCGCCAGCAGCTTGGACAGGGGTGCTGCCAAAAACATTCAGTACTTC. The encoded protein is CASSLDRGAAKNIQYF.

The table lists this clonotype with a few counts. This chain links TRBV6-5 with TRBJ2-3; the D is unclear. V was shortened by 2 bases and J by 5 bases, with 11 bases between the two germline ends. The CDR3 runs 14 residues. Germline loops: CDR1 MNHEY, CDR2 SVGAGI. The CDR3 DNA sequence: TGTGCCAGCAGTTACACCCCGGGCCGAGATACGCAGTATTTT. Amino acid sequence: CASSYTPGRDTQYF.

On this clonotype: Possible read error: a much larger clone is one base away. V and J are TRBV11-2 and TRBJ1-2; D is perhaps TRBD1 (5 bases). This CDR3 region has 13 residues. Germline CDR1 reads SGHAT; CDR2 reads FQNNGV. The CDR3 DNA reads as TGTGCCAGCAGCCCGGGGCGGCAGAATGGCCACACCTTC. Translating gives CASSPGRQNGHTF.

This clonotype has a handful of counts. The chain recombines TRBV20-1 with TRBJ1-5; no reliable D call. Germline V gene lookup returns CDR1 DFQATT and CDR2 SNEGSKA (reference sequence). The V and J ends lost 1 base and 0 bases respectively, with 10 bases between them. The CDR3 is 15 residues long. Here the CDR3 DNA reads TGCAGTGCTAGAGCGCGGGTGGATAGCAATCAGCCCCAGCATTTT. Translated: CSARARVDSNQPQHF.

This clonotype was picked up a small number of times. The V call is TRBV7-9, the J call TRBJ1-4; 7 bases align to TRBD1. This CDR3 has 15 amino acids. Germline CDR1 and CDR2: SEHNR and FQNEAQ (reference sequence). V shed 0 bases, J shed 8 bases, and the junction held 6 bases outside the gene matches. The CDR3 reads CASSLATGFNEKLFF. In DNA, the CDR3 is TGTGCCAGCAGCTTAGCGACAGGGTTCAACGAAAAACTGTTTTTT.

This clonotype was counted only a few times. CDR3 sequence: CASRGHNSYNEQFF. CDR3 coding DNA: TGTGCCAGTAGGGGACATAACTCCTACAATGAGCAGTTCTTC. The chain combines TRBV19 with TRBJ2-1, with D possibly matching TRBD1 (6 bases). The CDR3 loop spans 14 amino acids. CDR1 and CDR2 (germline): LNHDA, SQIVND (reference sequence). V was shortened by 6 bases and J by 0 bases, with 9 bases between the two germline ends.

The sample holds many counts of this clonotype. The chain employs TRBV7-8 and TRBJ2-1, with a possible D match to TRBD1 (6 bases). The CDR3 consists of 16 residues. Per the germline V gene, CDR1 is SGHVS and CDR2 is FQNEAQ. The V gene lost 4 bases and the J gene lost 2 bases, with 15 bases spanning the gap. CDR3: CASSSHREIAYNEQFF. The DNA for the CDR3 is TGTGCCAGCAGCTCTCACAGGGAAATAGCCTACAATGAGCAGTTCTTC.

The V and J genes are TRBV14 and TRBJ1-1; 7 nucleotides align to TRBD1. J gave up 1 base and V 4 bases, and 6 bases lay outside the gene matches. The CDR3 extends over 15 amino acids. Germline lookup yields CDR1 SGHDN and CDR2 FVKESK. The CDR3 DNA is TGTGCCAGCAGCCCGGGACAGCCCAGGAACACTGAAGCTTTCTTT. Amino acids: CASSPGQPRNTEAFF. Drawing the rest from reference TRBV14 and TRBJ1-1, the complete variable domain is EAGVTQFPSHSVIEKGQTVTLRCDPISGHDNLYWYRRVMGKEIKFLLHFVKESKQDESGMPNNRFLAERTGGTYSTLKVQPAELEDSGVYFCASSPGQPRNTEAFFGQGTRLTVV.

This clonotype was recorded at least ten times. The rearrangement uses TRBV29-1 and TRBJ2-7; 8 bases are a match to TRBD1. The CDR3 is 13 amino acids. Germline assignment: CDR1 SQVTM and CDR2 ANQGSEA. Losses at the gene ends were 5 bases for V and 1 base for J; bases not matched to a gene: 4. CDR3 residues: CSVRTGYSYEQYF. CDR3 coding DNA: TGCAGCGTTAGGACAGGGTATTCCTACGAGCAGTACTTC.

This clonotype appeared many times. The rearrangement joins TRBV6-5 to TRBJ1-1, with no clear D. The V gene's germline CDR1 is MNHEY and CDR2 SVGAGI. With 2 bases removed from V and 1 base from J, the gap between germline ends came to 5 bases. This CDR3 comprises 13 residues. In DNA, the CDR3 is TGTGCCAGCAGTTACGCGGAGAACACTGAAGCTTTCTTT. Protein: CASSYAENTEAFF.

This chain connects TRBV6-1 to TRBJ1-5; D not resolved. This CDR3 is 14 amino acids long. The V end was cut by 4 bases, the J end by 4 bases, with 11 bases between. Looked up from germline, CDR1 is MNHNS and CDR2 is SASEGT. DNA of the CDR3: TGTGCCAGCAGTGTAAATGGCGGGAATCAGCCCCAGCATTTT. Translation: CASSVNGGNQPQHF.

This chain uses TRBV7-9 with TRBJ2-1; 9 bases align to TRBD2. V trimming: 2 bases; J trimming: 5 bases; junction bases outside the gene matches: 7. Germline loops: CDR1 SEHNR, CDR2 FQNEAQ (reference sequence). The CDR3 loop spans 16 amino acids. CDR3 sequence (DNA): TGTGCCAGCAGCTTAAGTGGCGGGAGGGCCCACAATGAGCAGTTCTTC. Amino acids: CASSLSGGRAHNEQFF.